This paragraph covers one TCR beta chain sequence. Its antigen is undetermined. This sample stems from a study of cytomegalovirus exposure and HLA in healthy donors. The PCR used 60 Vbeta and 13 Jbeta primers. TCRdb keeps only in-frame clones here, not all; method: immunoSEQ multiplex PCR. The table lists roughly 130,000 clones, about 73% of them singletons, with 5.8% in the top ten. Study-wide points: It was reported that the classifier diagnosed cytomegalovirus status with high specificity and sensitivity in both the original and validation cohorts. Presence/absence analyses treated sequencing depth as roughly uniform across donors. When a later analysis was performed, an Asian-associated ancestry cluster reportedly had fewer N-insertions than the 666-donor mean. It was reported that TCR beta sequences correctly inferred the HLA-A and HLA-B alleles for most subjects.

There are 15 residues in the CDR3. J lost 1 base, V lost 5 bases, and 5 bases had no gene match. CDR1 and CDR2 from the germline V gene are LNHDA and SQIVND (reference sequence). The TCR originated in a woman in her forties or fifties in good health and CMV-seropositive. The V and J genes are TRBV19 and TRBJ1-2, with 9 bases lining up with TRBD1. Input material: PBMCs. The CDR3: CASSFPTGGNYGYTF. The CDR3 coding sequence is TGTGCCAGTAGTTTCCCGACAGGGGGTAACTATGGCTACACCTTC.